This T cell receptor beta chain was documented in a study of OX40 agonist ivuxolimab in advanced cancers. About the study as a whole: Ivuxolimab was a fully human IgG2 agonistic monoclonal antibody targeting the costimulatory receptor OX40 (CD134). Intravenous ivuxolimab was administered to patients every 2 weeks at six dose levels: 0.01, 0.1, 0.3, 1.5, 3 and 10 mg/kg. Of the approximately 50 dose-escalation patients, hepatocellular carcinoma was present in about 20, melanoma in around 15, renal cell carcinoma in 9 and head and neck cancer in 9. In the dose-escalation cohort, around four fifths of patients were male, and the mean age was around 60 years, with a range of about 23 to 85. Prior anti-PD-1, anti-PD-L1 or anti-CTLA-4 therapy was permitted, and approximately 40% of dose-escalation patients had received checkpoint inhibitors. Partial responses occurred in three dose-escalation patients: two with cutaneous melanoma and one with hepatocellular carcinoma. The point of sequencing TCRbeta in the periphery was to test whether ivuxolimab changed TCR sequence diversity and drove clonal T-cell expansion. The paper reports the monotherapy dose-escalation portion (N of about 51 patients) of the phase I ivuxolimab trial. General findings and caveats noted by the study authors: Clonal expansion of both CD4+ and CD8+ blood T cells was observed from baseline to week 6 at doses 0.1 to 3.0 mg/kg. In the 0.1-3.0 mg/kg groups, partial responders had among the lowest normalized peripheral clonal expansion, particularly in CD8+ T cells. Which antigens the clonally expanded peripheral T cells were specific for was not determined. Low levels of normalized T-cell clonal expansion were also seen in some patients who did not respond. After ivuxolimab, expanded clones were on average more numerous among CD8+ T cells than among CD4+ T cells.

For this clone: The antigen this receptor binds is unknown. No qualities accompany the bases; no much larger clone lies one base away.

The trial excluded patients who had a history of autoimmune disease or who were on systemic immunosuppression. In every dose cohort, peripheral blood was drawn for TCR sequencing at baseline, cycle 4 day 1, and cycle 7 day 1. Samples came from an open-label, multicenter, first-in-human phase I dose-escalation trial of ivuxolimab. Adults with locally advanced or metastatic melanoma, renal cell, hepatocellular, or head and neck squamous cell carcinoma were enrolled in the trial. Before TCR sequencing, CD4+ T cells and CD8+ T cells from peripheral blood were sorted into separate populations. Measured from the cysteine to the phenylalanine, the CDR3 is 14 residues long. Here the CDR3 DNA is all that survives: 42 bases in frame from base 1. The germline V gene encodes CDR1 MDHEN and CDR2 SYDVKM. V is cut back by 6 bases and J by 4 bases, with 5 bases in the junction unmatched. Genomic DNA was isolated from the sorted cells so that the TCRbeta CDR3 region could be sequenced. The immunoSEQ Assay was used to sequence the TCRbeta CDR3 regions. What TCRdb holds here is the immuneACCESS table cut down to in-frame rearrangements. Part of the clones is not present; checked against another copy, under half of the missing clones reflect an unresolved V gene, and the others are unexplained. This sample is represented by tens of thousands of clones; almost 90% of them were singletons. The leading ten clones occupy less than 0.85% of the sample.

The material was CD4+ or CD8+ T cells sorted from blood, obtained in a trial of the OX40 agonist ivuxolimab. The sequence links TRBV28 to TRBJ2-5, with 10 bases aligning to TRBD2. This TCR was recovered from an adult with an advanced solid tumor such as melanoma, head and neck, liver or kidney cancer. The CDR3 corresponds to CASRASGSGETQYF. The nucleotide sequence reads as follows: TGTGCCAGCAGAGCTAGCGGGAGTGGAGAGACCCAGTACTTC.